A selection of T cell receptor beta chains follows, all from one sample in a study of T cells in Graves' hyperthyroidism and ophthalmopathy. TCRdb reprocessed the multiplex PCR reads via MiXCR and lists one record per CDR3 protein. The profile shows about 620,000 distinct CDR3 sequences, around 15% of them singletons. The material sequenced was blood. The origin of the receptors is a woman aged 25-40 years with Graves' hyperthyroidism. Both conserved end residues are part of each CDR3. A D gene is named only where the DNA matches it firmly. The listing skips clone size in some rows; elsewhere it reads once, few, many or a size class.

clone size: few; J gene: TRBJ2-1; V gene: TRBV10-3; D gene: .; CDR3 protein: CAIRKGEGPYNEQFF; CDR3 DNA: TGTGCCATCAGGAAGGGGGAGGGCCCATACAATGAGCAGTTCTTC
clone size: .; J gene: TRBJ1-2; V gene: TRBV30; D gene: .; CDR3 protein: CASTVQTDYGYTF; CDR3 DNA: TGTGCCTCCACCGTCCAAACGGACTATGGCTACACCTTC
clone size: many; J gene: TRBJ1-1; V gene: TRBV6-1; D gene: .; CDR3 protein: CASSAGANTEAFF; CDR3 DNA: TGTGCCAGCAGTGCCGGGGCGAACACTGAAGCTTTCTTT
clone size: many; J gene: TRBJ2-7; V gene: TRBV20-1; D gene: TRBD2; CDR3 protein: CSARDASGVTYEQYF; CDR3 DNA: TGCAGTGCTAGAGATGCTAGCGGGGTGACCTACGAGCAGTACTTC
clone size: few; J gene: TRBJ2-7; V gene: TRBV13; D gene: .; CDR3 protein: CASSLRAGRDSSYEQYF; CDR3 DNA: TGTGCCAGCAGCTTACGCGCGGGGCGGGATTCCTCCTACGAGCAGTACTTC
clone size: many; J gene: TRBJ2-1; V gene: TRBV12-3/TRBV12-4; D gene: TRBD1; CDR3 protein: CASSFGTGGPSYNEQFF; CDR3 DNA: TGTGCCAGCAGTTTCGGGACAGGGGGTCCCTCCTACAATGAGCAGTTCTTC
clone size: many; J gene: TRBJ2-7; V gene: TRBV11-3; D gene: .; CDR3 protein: CASSSSTEGAVEQYF; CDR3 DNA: TGTGCCAGCAGCTCTTCTACGGAGGGGGCGGTCGAGCAGTACTTC
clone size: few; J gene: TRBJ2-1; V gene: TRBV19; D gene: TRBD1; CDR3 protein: CASSIATGAREQFF; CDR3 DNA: TGTGCCAGTAGTATAGCTACAGGGGCTCGTGAGCAGTTCTTC
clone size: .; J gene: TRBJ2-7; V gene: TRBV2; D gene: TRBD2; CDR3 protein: CASSEPGLAYEQYF; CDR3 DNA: TGTGCCAGCAGTGAACCGGGACTAGCCTACGAGCAGTACTTC
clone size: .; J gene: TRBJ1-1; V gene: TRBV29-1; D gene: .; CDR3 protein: CSVRHAGNTEAFF; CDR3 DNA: TGCAGCGTTCGCCACGCGGGGAACACTGAAGCTTTCTTT
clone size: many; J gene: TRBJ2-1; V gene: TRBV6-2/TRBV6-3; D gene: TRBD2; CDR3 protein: CASSDNGASGRDNEQFF; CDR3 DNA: TGTGCCAGCAGTGATAATGGGGCTAGCGGGAGAGACAATGAGCAGTTCTTC
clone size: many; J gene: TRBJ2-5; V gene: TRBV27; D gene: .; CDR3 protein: CASSLNRVGVVTQYF; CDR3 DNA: TGTGCCAGCAGTCTCAACAGGGTGGGGGTGGTGACCCAGTACTTC
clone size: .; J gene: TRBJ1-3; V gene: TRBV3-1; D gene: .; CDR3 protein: CARSPPGSGNTIYF; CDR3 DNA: TGTGCCAGGAGCCCCCCCGGCTCTGGAAACACCATATATTTT
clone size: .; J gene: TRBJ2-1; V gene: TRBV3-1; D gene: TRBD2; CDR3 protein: CASSGPGTKRFF; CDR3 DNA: TGTGCCAGCAGCGGCCCCGGGACTAAAAGGTTCTTC
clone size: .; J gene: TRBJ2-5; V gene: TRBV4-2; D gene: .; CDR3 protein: CASSQVGPRAQETQYF; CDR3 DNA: TGTGCCAGCAGCCAAGTTGGACCCCGCGCCCAAGAGACCCAGTACTTC
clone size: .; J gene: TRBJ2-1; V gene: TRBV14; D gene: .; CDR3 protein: CASSQVNGRGNEQFF; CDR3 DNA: TGTGCCAGCAGCCAAGTCAACGGGAGAGGGAATGAGCAGTTCTTC
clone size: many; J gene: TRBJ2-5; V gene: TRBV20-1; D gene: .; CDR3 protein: CSARPETKETQYF; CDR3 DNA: TGCAGTGCTAGACCCGAGACTAAAGAGACCCAGTACTTC
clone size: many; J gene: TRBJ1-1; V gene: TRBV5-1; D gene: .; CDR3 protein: CASSLGHLNTEAFF; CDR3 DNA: TGCGCCAGCAGCCTAGGGCACCTGAACACTGAAGCTTTCTTT
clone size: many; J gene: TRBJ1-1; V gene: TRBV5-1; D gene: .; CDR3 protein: CASSGSPGFDTEAFF; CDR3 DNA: TGCGCCAGCAGCGGCTCTCCGGGGTTCGACACTGAAGCTTTCTTT
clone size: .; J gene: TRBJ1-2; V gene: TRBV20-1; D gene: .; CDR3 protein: CSARPQSINYGYTF; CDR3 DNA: TGCAGTGCTAGGCCACAGAGCATCAACTATGGCTACACCTTC
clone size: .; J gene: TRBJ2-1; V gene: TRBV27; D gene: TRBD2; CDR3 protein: CASSFSGRAREQFF; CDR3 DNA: TGTGCCAGCAGTTTTAGCGGGAGGGCTCGAGAGCAGTTCTTC
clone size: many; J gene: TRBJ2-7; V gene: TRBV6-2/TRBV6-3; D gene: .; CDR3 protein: CASGTYSSYEQYF; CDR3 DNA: TGTGCCAGCGGGACTTACAGTTCCTACGAGCAGTACTTC
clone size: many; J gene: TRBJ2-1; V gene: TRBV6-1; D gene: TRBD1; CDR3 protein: CASSHNRDRNNEQFF; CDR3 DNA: TGTGCCAGCAGTCACAACCGGGACAGGAACAATGAGCAGTTCTTC
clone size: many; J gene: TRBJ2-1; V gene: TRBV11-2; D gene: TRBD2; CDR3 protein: CASSGRDARGFSSYNEQFF; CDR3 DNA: TGTGCCAGCAGTGGGAGGGATGCGAGGGGTTTCAGCTCCTACAATGAGCAGTTCTTC
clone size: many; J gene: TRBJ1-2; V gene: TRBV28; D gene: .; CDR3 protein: CASSLWGHLNYGYTF; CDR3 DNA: TGTGCCAGCAGTTTATGGGGGCACCTTAACTATGGCTACACCTTC
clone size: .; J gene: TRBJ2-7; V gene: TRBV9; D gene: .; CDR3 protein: CASSAQTVSYEQYF; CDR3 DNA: TGTGCCAGCAGCGCCCAGACAGTGTCCTACGAGCAGTACTTC
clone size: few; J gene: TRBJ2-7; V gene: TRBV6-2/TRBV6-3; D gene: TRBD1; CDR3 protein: CASSFGDRGRTEQYF; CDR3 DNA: TGTGCCAGCAGTTTCGGGGACAGGGGGCGGACCGAGCAGTACTTC
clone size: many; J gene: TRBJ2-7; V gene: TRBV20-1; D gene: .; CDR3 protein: CSARLRLYEQYF; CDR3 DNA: TGCAGTGCTAGGCTGCGGCTCTACGAGCAGTACTTC
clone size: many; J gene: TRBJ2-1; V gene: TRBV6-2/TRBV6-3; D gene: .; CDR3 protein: CASARDSHTNEQFF; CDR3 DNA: TGTGCCAGCGCCCGGGACTCCCACACCAATGAGCAGTTCTTC
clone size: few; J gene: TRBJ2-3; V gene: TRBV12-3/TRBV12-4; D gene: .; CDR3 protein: CASSLVAWSTDTQYF; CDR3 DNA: TGTGCCAGCAGTTTAGTAGCGTGGAGCACAGATACGCAGTATTTT
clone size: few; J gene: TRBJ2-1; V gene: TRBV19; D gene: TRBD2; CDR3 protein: CASSITGTRNSEQFF; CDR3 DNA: TGTGCCAGTAGTATAACCGGGACTAGGAACAGTGAGCAGTTCTTC
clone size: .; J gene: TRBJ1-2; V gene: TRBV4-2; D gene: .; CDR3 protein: CASSQEGRGANYGYTF; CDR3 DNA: TGTGCCAGCAGCCAAGAAGGGAGGGGAGCTAACTATGGCTACACCTTC
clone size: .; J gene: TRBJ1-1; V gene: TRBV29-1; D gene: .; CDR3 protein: CSGVTDTYTEAFF; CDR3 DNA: TGCAGCGGCGTGACAGACACCTACACTGAAGCTTTCTTT
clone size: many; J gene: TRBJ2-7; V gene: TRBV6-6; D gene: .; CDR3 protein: CASSYRTSRNEQYF; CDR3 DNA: TGTGCCAGCAGTTACCGAACTAGCCGGAACGAGCAGTACTTC
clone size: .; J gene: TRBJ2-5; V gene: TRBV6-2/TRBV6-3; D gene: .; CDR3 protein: CASSYSPQETQYF; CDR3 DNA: TGTGCCAGCAGTTACAGCCCGCAAGAGACCCAGTACTTC
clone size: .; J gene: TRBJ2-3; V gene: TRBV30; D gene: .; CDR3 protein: CAWKPTKPESGSTDTQYF; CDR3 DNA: TGTGCCTGGAAGCCGACCAAGCCGGAGAGCGGCTCCACAGATACGCAGTATTTT
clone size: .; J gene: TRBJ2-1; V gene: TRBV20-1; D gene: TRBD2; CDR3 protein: CSANGRGRAFGWNEQFF; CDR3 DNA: TGCAGTGCCAACGGTCGCGGGAGGGCCTTTGGCTGGAATGAGCAGTTCTTC
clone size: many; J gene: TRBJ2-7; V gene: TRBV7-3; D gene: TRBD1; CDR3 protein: CASSQSTGGHEQYF; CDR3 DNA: TGTGCCAGCAGCCAATCGACAGGGGGGCACGAGCAGTACTTC
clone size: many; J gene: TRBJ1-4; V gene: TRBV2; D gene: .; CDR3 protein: CASSVHPNEKLFF; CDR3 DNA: TGTGCCAGCAGCGTCCACCCTAATGAAAAACTGTTTTTT
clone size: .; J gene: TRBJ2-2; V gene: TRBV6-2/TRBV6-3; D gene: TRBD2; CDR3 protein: CASSYRGAGLDGELFF; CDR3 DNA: TGTGCCAGCAGTTACCGGGGAGCGGGATTGGACGGGGAGCTGTTTTTT
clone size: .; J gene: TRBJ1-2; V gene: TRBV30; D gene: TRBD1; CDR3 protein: CAWGDRGDGYTF; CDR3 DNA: TGTGCCTGGGGGGACAGGGGCGATGGCTACACCTTC
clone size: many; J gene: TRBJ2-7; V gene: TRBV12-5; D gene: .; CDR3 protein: CASGFNPSYEQYF; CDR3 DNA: TGTGCTAGTGGTTTCAATCCCTCCTACGAGCAGTACTTC
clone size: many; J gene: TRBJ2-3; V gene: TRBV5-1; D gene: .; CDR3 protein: CASSKFGGKGTDTQYF; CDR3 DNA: TGCGCCAGCAGCAAGTTTGGGGGCAAGGGCACAGATACGCAGTATTTT
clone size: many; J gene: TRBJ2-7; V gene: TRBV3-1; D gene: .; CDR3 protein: CASSPPGVGDEQYF; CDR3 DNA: TGTGCCAGCAGCCCCCCAGGGGTTGGGGACGAGCAGTACTTC
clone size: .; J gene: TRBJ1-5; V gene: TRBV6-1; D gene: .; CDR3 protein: CASFLGSGQPQHF; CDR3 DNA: TGTGCCAGCTTTTTGGGGTCGGGGCAGCCCCAGCATTTT
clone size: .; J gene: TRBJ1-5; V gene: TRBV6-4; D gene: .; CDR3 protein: CASSVQLRKRGYSNQPQHF; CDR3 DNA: TGTGCCAGCAGTGTACAGTTAAGGAAAAGGGGTTATAGCAATCAGCCCCAGCATTTT
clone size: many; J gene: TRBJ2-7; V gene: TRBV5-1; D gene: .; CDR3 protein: CASSSQQGFEQYF; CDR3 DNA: TGCGCCAGCAGCTCACAACAGGGATTCGAGCAGTACTTC